This TCR beta chain comes out of a study of blood T cells in healthy people across ages. Using a J-beta primer mix together with a sample-barcoded 5' primer, a second PCR was run for about 7 to 12 cycles. Each CDR3 protein is one row after TCRdb ran MiXCR on the 5' RACE reads. The table includes 600,000 to 850,000 distinct CDR3 sequences, around a quarter detected once. A note on this clonotype: Its antigen is unknown. Its ends do not fully match the called genes, so a read error is possible.

Findings and caveats of the study: Diversity of TCR beta per million T cells declined in a roughly linear way with age. Shifts in expanded clonotypes may have been confounded by donor CMV status, which was unknown.

A further study also used this sample, focusing on T cells of mothers and their children. That investigation notes: A few healthy Caucasian mothers and their six children donated. Each 15 ul cDNA reaction used approximately 1.5 ug RNA; all RNA was used.

Material for sequencing was blood. This receptor was identified in a boy aged 10-17 years in good health.

The CDR3 DNA reads as TGTGCCGGCAGTTTCCCTAGCGGGAGGGCGGTTGGGGGGAAGGATGAGCAGTACTTC. Translated, it gives CAGSFPSGRAVGGKDEQYF. The rearrangement links TRBV28 to TRBJ2-7, with 12 bases that match TRBD2. This CDR3 contains 19 residues. Germline V lookup: CDR1 MDHEN, CDR2 SYDVKM.